A selection of T cell receptor beta chains follows, all from one sample in a study of CD8+ T cells in alopecia areata. The repertoire was sequenced with immunoSEQ multiplex PCR; TCRdb's copy has only in-frame clones and lacks some. The data hold 150,000 to 200,000 clones, with about three fifths observed a single time. Specimen: CD4+ T cells sorted from blood, collected at approximately week 61, from a patient treated with tofacitinib. The source is a human donor with alopecia areata. The CDR3 runs from the conserved cysteine through the conserved F or W. The D gene is left open where the match is weak. Rows give clone size only sometimes, using once, few, many, or a class for an expanded clone.

clone_size j_call d_call v_call cdr3_nt cdr3_aa
- TRBJ1-5 - TRBV5-1 TGCGCCAGCAGCCGAGACAGCAATCAGCCCCAGCATTTT CASSRDSNQPQHF
- TRBJ1-3 TRBD1 TRBV14 TGTGCCAGCAGGGACAGGACAGGTTCCGCCTCTGGAAACACCATATATTTT CASRDRTGSASGNTIYF
- TRBJ1-6 - TRBV5-1 TGCGCCAGCAGCTTGGACCTTAATTCACCCCTCCACTTT CASSLDLNSPLHF
- TRBJ2-1 - TRBV13 TGTGCCAGCAGCCCTTACCCAGCGGGTCCTCAGAGAACCACCTACAATGAGCAGTTCTTC CASSPYPAGPQRTTYNEQFF
- TRBJ1-4 - TRBV2 TGTGCCAGCGGAAGGGATCTTAATGAAAAACTGTTTTTT CASGRDLNEKLFF
few TRBJ2-5 TRBD1 TRBV19 TGTGCCAGTACCGCGACAGGGCCCACGGAGACCCAGTACTTC CASTATGPTETQYF
few TRBJ2-2 - TRBV30 TGTGCCTGGAGTCGGGGAACCGGGGAGCTGTTTTTT CAWSRGTGELFF
few TRBJ2-2 TRBD2 TRBV2 TGTGCCAGCAGAGAGTTTAGCGGGGCGAACACCGGGGAGCTGTTTTTT CASREFSGANTGELFF
- TRBJ1-5 - TRBV30 TGTGCCTGGAGCCTCGGGGGAATCCGCAATCAGCCCCAGCATTTT CAWSLGGIRNQPQHF
- TRBJ2-5 TRBD1 TRBV29-1 TGCAGCGTAACGCCGGGACAGGGGTGGGAGACCCAGTACTTC CSVTPGQGWETQYF